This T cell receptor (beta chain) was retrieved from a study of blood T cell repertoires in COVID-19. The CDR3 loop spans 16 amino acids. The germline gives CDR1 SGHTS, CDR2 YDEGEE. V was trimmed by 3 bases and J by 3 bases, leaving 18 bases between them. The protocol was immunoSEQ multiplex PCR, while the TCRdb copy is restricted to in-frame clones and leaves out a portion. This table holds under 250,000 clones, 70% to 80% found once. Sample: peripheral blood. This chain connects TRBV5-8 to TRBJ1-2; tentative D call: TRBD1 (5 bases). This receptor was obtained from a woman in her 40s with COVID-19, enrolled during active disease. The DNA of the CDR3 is TGTGCCAGCAGCTATCCTGACAGCTCCCGATACTATGGCTACACCTTC. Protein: CASSYPDSSRYYGYTF.